The rows below give T cell receptor beta chains drawn from one sample of a study of identical twins. MiXCR, run by TCRdb on the 5' RACE reads, gives a single entry per CDR3 protein. Of some 330,000 distinct CDR3 sequences listed, about 10% were seen once; the top ten hold 8.5% to 10%. Specimen: naive T cells sorted from blood. These TCRs come from a woman aged 50 to 60 in good health. CDR3s include the opening cysteine and the closing phenylalanine or tryptophan. The order of the fields is D gene, V gene, clone size, J gene, CDR3 DNA, CDR3 protein. The D gene is left open where the match is weak. Clone sizes are given selectively: once, few, many, or a class where the clone is expanded.

D gene: NA
V gene: TRBV10-3
clone size: many
J gene: TRBJ2-3
CDR3 DNA: TGTGCCATCAGGCGGAGACGTCGGGACTCCAACACAGATACGCAGTATTTT
CDR3 protein: CAIRRRRRDSNTDTQYF

D gene: TRBD2
V gene: TRBV28
clone size: NA
J gene: TRBJ2-5
CDR3 DNA: TGTGCCAGCGGGAGGGATAAAGAGACCCAGTACTTC
CDR3 protein: CASGRDKETQYF

D gene: NA
V gene: TRBV28
clone size: NA
J gene: TRBJ1-2
CDR3 DNA: TGTGCCAGCATCGATAAGGGCGCCAACTATGGCTACACCTTC
CDR3 protein: CASIDKGANYGYTF

D gene: TRBD1
V gene: TRBV18
clone size: NA
J gene: TRBJ1-3
CDR3 DNA: TGTGCCAGCTCACCAACACCATTCGGACAGGGCCTTTCAACAAACACCATATATTTT
CDR3 protein: CASSPTPFGQGLSTNTIYF

D gene: NA
V gene: TRBV5-1
clone size: many
J gene: TRBJ2-7
CDR3 DNA: TGCGCCAGCAGCTTCACAGGGAACCCCTACGAGCAGTACTTC
CDR3 protein: CASSFTGNPYEQYF

D gene: NA
V gene: TRBV6-6
clone size: NA
J gene: TRBJ1-5
CDR3 DNA: TGTGCCAGCAGCACCGGGTCGCGAGAGTGGTCGCCCCAGCATTTT
CDR3 protein: CASSTGSREWSPQHF

D gene: NA
V gene: TRBV5-1
clone size: NA
J gene: TRBJ1-1
CDR3 DNA: TGCGCCAGCAGCTTGGAAGGGGTGTGGACTGAAGCTTTCTTT
CDR3 protein: CASSLEGVWTEAFF

D gene: NA
V gene: TRBV12-3/TRBV12-4
clone size: NA
J gene: TRBJ1-6
CDR3 DNA: TGTGCCAGCAGTTCCTCGACAGGTCGATTCGGTTCACCCCTCCACTTT
CDR3 protein: CASSSSTGRFGSPLHF

D gene: TRBD2
V gene: TRBV2
clone size: NA
J gene: TRBJ2-1
CDR3 DNA: TGTGCCAGCAGTGGTACTCCGGTAGGGACTGGCGGGAGAAATGAGCAGTTCTTC
CDR3 protein: CASSGTPVGTGGRNEQFF

D gene: NA
V gene: TRBV10-3
clone size: many
J gene: TRBJ2-5
CDR3 DNA: TGTGCCATCAGTAGGACGGACAGCCAAGAGACCCAGTACTTC
CDR3 protein: CAISRTDSQETQYF

D gene: TRBD1
V gene: TRBV29-1
clone size: many
J gene: TRBJ2-4
CDR3 DNA: TGCAGCGGGACCCCGACAGGGTCAAAGGCGAACATTCAGTACTTC
CDR3 protein: CSGTPTGSKANIQYF

D gene: NA
V gene: TRBV12-3/TRBV12-4
clone size: few
J gene: TRBJ1-2
CDR3 DNA: TGTGCCAGCAGAGCAGGGTTTAATACAGGCTACACCTTC
CDR3 protein: CASRAGFNTGYTF

D gene: NA
V gene: TRBV20-1
clone size: few
J gene: TRBJ2-7
CDR3 DNA: TGCAGTGCTAGAGTTCCAGTCTCCTACGAGCAGTACTTC
CDR3 protein: CSARVPVSYEQYF

D gene: TRBD2
V gene: TRBV20-1
clone size: many
J gene: TRBJ2-1
CDR3 DNA: TGCAGTGCTAGAGTTCTAGCGGGAGGGCCGTTGGATGAGCAGTTCTTC
CDR3 protein: CSARVLAGGPLDEQFF

D gene: NA
V gene: TRBV20-1
clone size: many
J gene: TRBJ1-1
CDR3 DNA: TGCAGTGCTAGAGAAAGTAAGGGAAGCATGAACACTGAAGCTTTCTTT
CDR3 protein: CSARESKGSMNTEAFF

D gene: NA
V gene: TRBV29-1
clone size: NA
J gene: TRBJ2-5
CDR3 DNA: TGCAGCGTTGAAGATCAAGATGAGACCCAGTACTTC
CDR3 protein: CSVEDQDETQYF

D gene: TRBD1
V gene: TRBV6-1
clone size: many
J gene: TRBJ1-3
CDR3 DNA: TGTGCCAGCAGTGTTACGACAGGGGGCTCTGGAAACACCATATATTTT
CDR3 protein: CASSVTTGGSGNTIYF

D gene: NA
V gene: TRBV5-1
clone size: many
J gene: TRBJ2-7
CDR3 DNA: TGCGCCAGCAGCTTGGAAACAGGTTACGAGCAGTACTTC
CDR3 protein: CASSLETGYEQYF

D gene: TRBD1
V gene: TRBV20-1
clone size: few
J gene: TRBJ1-1
CDR3 DNA: TGCAGTGCTAGACTACCGGGACAGGGGGGCCCTGAAGCTTTCTTT
CDR3 protein: CSARLPGQGGPEAFF

D gene: TRBD2
V gene: TRBV12-3/TRBV12-4
clone size: many
J gene: TRBJ2-1
CDR3 DNA: TGTGCCAGCAGGCTAGCGGGAGAGGTCAATGAGCAGTTCTTC
CDR3 protein: CASRLAGEVNEQFF

D gene: NA
V gene: TRBV20-1
clone size: few
J gene: TRBJ2-1
CDR3 DNA: TGCAGTGCTAGAGTTGATGTGGGGGCCAATGAGCAGTTCTTC
CDR3 protein: CSARVDVGANEQFF

D gene: NA
V gene: TRBV24-1
clone size: few
J gene: TRBJ2-2
CDR3 DNA: TGTGCCACCAGAGAGGGGGGCGCCGGGGAGCTGTTTTTT
CDR3 protein: CATREGGAGELFF

D gene: TRBD1
V gene: TRBV6-5
clone size: many
J gene: TRBJ1-4
CDR3 DNA: TGTGCCAGCAGTTCCAATATAGGGGGCGGGGAGACTAATGAAAAACTGTTTTTT
CDR3 protein: CASSSNIGGGETNEKLFF

D gene: NA
V gene: TRBV5-1
clone size: many
J gene: TRBJ2-2
CDR3 DNA: TGCGCCAGCAGCTTGGACGGAACGAACACCGGGGAGCTGTTTTTT
CDR3 protein: CASSLDGTNTGELFF

D gene: NA
V gene: TRBV11-2
clone size: few
J gene: TRBJ2-3
CDR3 DNA: TGTGCCAGCAGTCCGAGGGGACCCAGCACAGATACGCAGTATTTT
CDR3 protein: CASSPRGPSTDTQYF

D gene: NA
V gene: TRBV5-1
clone size: few
J gene: TRBJ2-6
CDR3 DNA: TGCGCCAGCAGCTTGGCCTGGCAGGGTAGGGCCGCTGGGGCCAACGTCCTGACTTTC
CDR3 protein: CASSLAWQGRAAGANVLTF

D gene: TRBD1
V gene: TRBV5-6
clone size: few
J gene: TRBJ1-5
CDR3 DNA: TGTGCCAGCAGCTGGGGGACAGGGGTTTTTCAGCCCCAGCATTTT
CDR3 protein: CASSWGTGVFQPQHF